The clone carrying this T cell receptor (beta chain) occurred once. Its specificity is not known. The sample originates from a study of graft-versus-host responses after intestinal transplantation. About the research overall: Each recipient received a multivisceral, liver-intestinal, or isolated intestinal graft. Induction with anti-thymocyte globulin, then tacrolimus and steroids for 2 to 3 years, was given to all recipients. Findings and limits, study-wide: Investigators detected GvH clones in recipient marrow, with some emerging earlier in ileum or blood. After transplant, early declines in HvG clones were associated with peak levels of circulating GvH clones.

The CDR3 sequence is 15 residues long. Germline-derived CDR1 and CDR2 are SGHVS and FNYEAQ. V dropped 1 base and J dropped 2 bases, with 11 bases sitting between them. This table comes from immunoSEQ multiplex PCR, and its TCRdb copy is limited to in-frame clones, with some not included. The sample holds fewer than 15,000 clones; just under 85% are singletons and the top ten take 20% to 25%. The chain is built from TRBV7-6 and TRBJ1-1, with D hard to call. This sample comprised PBMCs, obtained after intestinal transplantation. This TCR came from a human patient who received an intestinal transplant, so some T cells may come from the graft donor. In DNA, the CDR3 is TGTGCCAGCAGCTTAGGAGGGAACCTTAACACTGAAGCTTTCTTT. Its protein is CASSLGGNLNTEAFF.